This TCR beta chain was retrieved from a study of cytomegalovirus exposure and HLA in healthy donors. Study-wide points: Most likely, a cluster of highly shared sequence variants arose as a sequencing artifact. More clonal expansion characterized HLA-associated TCR beta chains than equally common others in a later analysis.

PCR employed 60 Vbeta and 13 Jbeta primers. Libraries were prepared by immunoSEQ multiplex PCR; TCRdb keeps only in-frame clonotypes and omits some of them. The data contain 150,000 to 200,000 clones, roughly 85% of them seen just once; the ten biggest clones take up 8.5%. Worth noting for this clone: Its antigen is unidentified.

The CDR3 loop spans 15 amino acids. The germline CDR1 and CDR2 sequences are LNHNV and YYDKDF (reference sequence). V was clipped by 5 bases and J by 8 bases; unmatched bases: 12. The rearrangement joins TRBV15 to TRBJ1-2; 9 nucleotides agree with TRBD1. This TCR derives from a male donor in good health and CMV-seropositive. The material sequenced was PBMCs. The DNA of the CDR3 is TGTGCCACCAGCCGCCCCGGGACAGGGATTAACGGCTACACCTTC. Its protein is CATSRPGTGINGYTF.